This T cell receptor (beta chain) was retrieved from a study of T cell responses to AZD1222 COVID-19 vaccine. Trimming pared 1 base from V and 3 bases from J, leaving 4 bases between. The germline gives CDR1 SGHAT, CDR2 FQNNGV. CDR3 size: 12 residues. Note on this clone: Its antigen is as yet unknown.

Only in-frame clones appear in the TCRdb table, and some are missing; sequencing was by immunoSEQ multiplex PCR. This sample yields about 100,000 clones, of which 87% are seen a single time; approximately 15% belongs to the top ten. The study's findings and limits: Donors, mostly white British, included more females; clonal diversity was possibly underestimated. At 160-218 and 743-854, vaccine-associated CD4 TCRs were dominant, and they spanned spike.

The V call is TRBV11-2, the J call TRBJ2-7; D gene ambiguous. This clonotype originated in an adult in good health. The specimen was peripheral blood, collected on day 0 of AZD1222 vaccination. CDR3 protein: CASSLGIYEQYF. DNA for the CDR3: TGTGCCAGCAGCTTAGGGATCTACGAGCAGTACTTC.